These T cell receptor beta chains were read from a single sample in a study of blood T cell repertoires in COVID-19. Repertoires were generated with immunoSEQ multiplex PCR, while TCRdb's copy carries only in-frame clones and drops some. The data contain approximately 380,000 clones, roughly 85% of them singletons. Sample: peripheral blood. The receptor set was obtained from a woman aged 18-29 years with acute or convalescent COVID-19. Each CDR3 is given with its conserved first and last residue. The order of the fields is CDR3 length, D gene, clone size, V gene, J gene, CDR3 DNA, CDR3 protein. The D gene is left open where the match is weak. A row's size may be missing; if present it is once, few, many or a size class.

cdr3_length: 15; d_call: TRBD1; clone_size: NA; v_call: TRBV18; j_call: TRBJ1-6; cdr3_nt: TGTGCCAGCTCACCGGGACAGTTCTATAATTCACCCCTCCACTTT; cdr3_aa: CASSPGQFYNSPLHF
cdr3_length: 14; d_call: NA; clone_size: NA; v_call: TRBV5-5; j_call: TRBJ1-2; cdr3_nt: TGTGCCAGCAGCTTATCAGGGCTCGGCTATGGCTACACCTTC; cdr3_aa: CASSLSGLGYGYTF
cdr3_length: 13; d_call: NA; clone_size: NA; v_call: TRBV12-3/TRBV12-4; j_call: TRBJ2-3; cdr3_nt: TGTGCCAGCGGACTCCCTAGCACAGATACGCAGTATTTT; cdr3_aa: CASGLPSTDTQYF
cdr3_length: 18; d_call: TRBD2; clone_size: NA; v_call: TRBV2; j_call: TRBJ2-3; cdr3_nt: TGTGCCAGCAGTGGACCTTCTGGACTAGCGGGAGTTCGAGATACGCAGTATTTT; cdr3_aa: CASSGPSGLAGVRDTQYF
cdr3_length: 14; d_call: NA; clone_size: NA; v_call: TRBV10-3; j_call: TRBJ1-3; cdr3_nt: TGTGCCATCAGTGAGTGGACAGTTAGGCCCACCATATATTTT; cdr3_aa: CAISEWTVRPTIYF
cdr3_length: 15; d_call: TRBD1; clone_size: NA; v_call: TRBV10-1; j_call: TRBJ1-1; cdr3_nt: TGCGCCAACTCAGGGGGCGTAGAATCGGACACTGAAGCTTTCTTT; cdr3_aa: CANSGGVESDTEAFF
cdr3_length: 16; d_call: TRBD2; clone_size: once; v_call: TRBV9; j_call: TRBJ2-2; cdr3_nt: TGTGCCAGCAGCGTAGTACCAGCGGGAGGCACCGGGGAGCTGTTTTTT; cdr3_aa: CASSVVPAGGTGELFF
cdr3_length: 15; d_call: TRBD1; clone_size: NA; v_call: TRBV28; j_call: TRBJ1-2; cdr3_nt: TGTGCCAGCAGGTTCCGGGACAGGGAGGAGTATGGCTACACCTTC; cdr3_aa: CASRFRDREEYGYTF
cdr3_length: 15; d_call: NA; clone_size: once; v_call: TRBV28; j_call: TRBJ2-7; cdr3_nt: TGTGCCAGTTCCCTAAGCCCAGGGGCCCCCAACGAGCAGTACTTC; cdr3_aa: CASSLSPGAPNEQYF
cdr3_length: 13; d_call: NA; clone_size: once; v_call: TRBV12-3/TRBV12-4; j_call: TRBJ2-7; cdr3_nt: TGTGCCAGCAGTTTAGGTCAGGGATACGAGCAGTACTTC; cdr3_aa: CASSLGQGYEQYF
cdr3_length: 14; d_call: TRBD1; clone_size: NA; v_call: TRBV9; j_call: TRBJ1-2; cdr3_nt: TGTGCCAGCAGAAGGAGAGGACAGGAGAGTGGCTACACCTTC; cdr3_aa: CASRRRGQESGYTF
cdr3_length: 15; d_call: NA; clone_size: NA; v_call: TRBV19; j_call: TRBJ1-6; cdr3_nt: TGTGCCAGTAGTCCGGGGATCGCGCAGGATTCACCCCTCCACTTT; cdr3_aa: CASSPGIAQDSPLHF
cdr3_length: 15; d_call: TRBD1; clone_size: NA; v_call: TRBV7-8; j_call: TRBJ1-2; cdr3_nt: TGTGCCAGCAGCTCAAGGACAGGGGGTGGAAATGGCTACACCTTC; cdr3_aa: CASSSRTGGGNGYTF
cdr3_length: 18; d_call: TRBD1; clone_size: NA; v_call: TRBV7-8; j_call: TRBJ1-3; cdr3_nt: TGTGCCAGCAGCTTAAGAGACAGGGGGCTTAGCTCTGGAAACACCATATATTTT; cdr3_aa: CASSLRDRGLSSGNTIYF
cdr3_length: 16; d_call: TRBD2; clone_size: NA; v_call: TRBV6-6; j_call: TRBJ2-1; cdr3_nt: TGTGCCAGCAGTTACATAGCAGCGGGGGTTTACAATGAGCAGTTCTTC; cdr3_aa: CASSYIAAGVYNEQFF
cdr3_length: 16; d_call: TRBD1; clone_size: many; v_call: TRBV5-1; j_call: TRBJ1-2; cdr3_nt: TGCGCCAGCAGCCCGAGGGTTGGGACAGCTAACTATGGCTACACCTTC; cdr3_aa: CASSPRVGTANYGYTF
cdr3_length: 12; d_call: NA; clone_size: NA; v_call: TRBV24-1; j_call: TRBJ1-2; cdr3_nt: TGTGCCACCAGTGATCAGAACTATGGCTACACCTTC; cdr3_aa: CATSDQNYGYTF
cdr3_length: 17; d_call: TRBD1; clone_size: NA; v_call: TRBV27; j_call: TRBJ2-7; cdr3_nt: TGTGCCAGCAGTCCAATCACCGGGACAGAGACGACTGGGGGGCAGTACTTC; cdr3_aa: CASSPITGTETTGGQYF
cdr3_length: 13; d_call: NA; clone_size: once; v_call: TRBV6-1; j_call: TRBJ1-2; cdr3_nt: TGTGCCAGCAGTGAATTAAAGACATATGGCTACACCTTC; cdr3_aa: CASSELKTYGYTF
cdr3_length: 15; d_call: TRBD1; clone_size: NA; v_call: TRBV6-5; j_call: TRBJ1-1; cdr3_nt: TGTGCCAGCAGTAATGGACAGGGTCTGAACACTGAAGCTTTCTTT; cdr3_aa: CASSNGQGLNTEAFF
cdr3_length: 14; d_call: TRBD1; clone_size: NA; v_call: TRBV28; j_call: TRBJ2-4; cdr3_nt: TGTGCCAGCAGTCCCGACAGGGGGTGGAACATTCAGTACTTC; cdr3_aa: CASSPDRGWNIQYF
cdr3_length: 14; d_call: TRBD1; clone_size: NA; v_call: TRBV6-5; j_call: TRBJ1-3; cdr3_nt: TGTGCCAGCAGAAGGACAGGGGCTGGAAACACCATATATTTT; cdr3_aa: CASRRTGAGNTIYF
cdr3_length: 15; d_call: NA; clone_size: NA; v_call: TRBV19; j_call: TRBJ2-7; cdr3_nt: TGTGCCAGTAGTCCGCGGGACAGCCCGGCCTACGAGCAGTACTTC; cdr3_aa: CASSPRDSPAYEQYF
cdr3_length: 17; d_call: NA; clone_size: NA; v_call: TRBV4-1; j_call: TRBJ2-3; cdr3_nt: TGCGCCAGCAGCCAAGAGTTCACCCTAGTAAGGACAGATACGCAGTATTTT; cdr3_aa: CASSQEFTLVRTDTQYF
cdr3_length: 15; d_call: NA; clone_size: NA; v_call: TRBV6-5; j_call: TRBJ2-5; cdr3_nt: TGTGCCAGCAGCGGTGGACAGGAGGGAATGGAGACCCAGTACTTC; cdr3_aa: CASSGGQEGMETQYF
cdr3_length: 14; d_call: TRBD1; clone_size: NA; v_call: TRBV28; j_call: TRBJ1-2; cdr3_nt: TGTGCCAGCAGTTTATTGGACAGGAGCTATGGCTACACCTTC; cdr3_aa: CASSLLDRSYGYTF
cdr3_length: 14; d_call: NA; clone_size: once; v_call: TRBV19; j_call: TRBJ2-5; cdr3_nt: TGTGCCAGTCGCGACTCGGGTTCGGGGGAGACCCAGTACTTC; cdr3_aa: CASRDSGSGETQYF
cdr3_length: 16; d_call: NA; clone_size: many; v_call: TRBV3-1/TRBV3-2; j_call: TRBJ1-3; cdr3_nt: TGTGCCAGCAGCCAAGAAAGTAGAGGGATGGGAAACACCATATATTTT; cdr3_aa: CASSQESRGMGNTIYF
cdr3_length: 15; d_call: NA; clone_size: once; v_call: TRBV6-5; j_call: TRBJ2-2; cdr3_nt: TGTGCCAGCAGGAGGACAACCGCGAACACCGGGGAGCTGTTTTTT; cdr3_aa: CASRRTTANTGELFF
cdr3_length: 11; d_call: NA; clone_size: NA; v_call: TRBV7-2; j_call: TRBJ2-2; cdr3_nt: TGTGCCAGCACCAATACCGGGGAGCTGTTTTTT; cdr3_aa: CASTNTGELFF
cdr3_length: 13; d_call: NA; clone_size: NA; v_call: TRBV5-6; j_call: TRBJ1-5; cdr3_nt: TGTGCCAGCAGCTTGGCGGGAAACCAGCCCCAGCATTTT; cdr3_aa: CASSLAGNQPQHF
cdr3_length: 13; d_call: TRBD1; clone_size: NA; v_call: TRBV6-6; j_call: TRBJ2-7; cdr3_nt: TGTGCCAGCAGACAACAGGGGGCTAACGAGCAGTACTTC; cdr3_aa: CASRQQGANEQYF
cdr3_length: 15; d_call: NA; clone_size: NA; v_call: TRBV7-3; j_call: TRBJ2-1; cdr3_nt: TGTGCCAGCAGCTTAGATAGGTCGAGGTCGAATGAGCAGTTCTTC; cdr3_aa: CASSLDRSRSNEQFF
cdr3_length: 16; d_call: TRBD2; clone_size: NA; v_call: TRBV6-4; j_call: TRBJ2-2; cdr3_nt: TGTGCCAGCAGTGACCCGGGACTAGCGAGGACCGGGGAGCTGTTTTTT; cdr3_aa: CASSDPGLARTGELFF
cdr3_length: 15; d_call: TRBD1; clone_size: NA; v_call: TRBV7-8; j_call: TRBJ2-7; cdr3_nt: TGTGCCAGCAGCGCGACGGACAGGGCCTTGTACGAGCAGTACTTC; cdr3_aa: CASSATDRALYEQYF
cdr3_length: 15; d_call: NA; clone_size: NA; v_call: TRBV13; j_call: TRBJ1-1; cdr3_nt: TGTGCCAGCAGCAACCGGGGAGACTTGAACACTGAAGCTTTCTTT; cdr3_aa: CASSNRGDLNTEAFF
cdr3_length: 14; d_call: TRBD2; clone_size: NA; v_call: TRBV6-5; j_call: TRBJ2-1; cdr3_nt: TGTGCCAGCAGTTACGGGACTAGCGGGGGTGAGCAGTTCTTC; cdr3_aa: CASSYGTSGGEQFF
cdr3_length: 13; d_call: TRBD2; clone_size: NA; v_call: TRBV28; j_call: TRBJ2-5; cdr3_nt: TGTGCCAGCAGCGGGGGGAGTGAAGAGACCCAGTACTTC; cdr3_aa: CASSGGSEETQYF
cdr3_length: 15; d_call: TRBD1; clone_size: NA; v_call: TRBV5-7; j_call: TRBJ1-5; cdr3_nt: TGTGCCAGCAGCAACGGGACAGGCCGCAATCAGCCCCAGCATTTT; cdr3_aa: CASSNGTGRNQPQHF
cdr3_length: 15; d_call: TRBD1; clone_size: few; v_call: TRBV19; j_call: TRBJ2-5; cdr3_nt: TGTGCCAGTGGGGGAGGTGGGACAGGGGAGGAGACCCAGTACTTC; cdr3_aa: CASGGGGTGEETQYF
cdr3_length: 13; d_call: NA; clone_size: NA; v_call: TRBV6-5; j_call: TRBJ2-7; cdr3_nt: TGTGCCAGCACAGGCGAAGGATCTCACGAGCAGTACTTC; cdr3_aa: CASTGEGSHEQYF
cdr3_length: 15; d_call: NA; clone_size: NA; v_call: TRBV28; j_call: TRBJ2-2; cdr3_nt: TGTGCCAGCAGTATCAGGGGAACGAACACCGGGGAGCTGTTTTTT; cdr3_aa: CASSIRGTNTGELFF
cdr3_length: 18; d_call: TRBD1; clone_size: NA; v_call: TRBV27; j_call: TRBJ2-3; cdr3_nt: TGTGCCTGCCGAGGGGGGGGACAGGGAGGGTCGGTCACAGATACGCAGTATTTT; cdr3_aa: CACRGGGQGGSVTDTQYF
cdr3_length: 12; d_call: NA; clone_size: NA; v_call: TRBV29-1; j_call: TRBJ1-2; cdr3_nt: TGCAGCGTCCCCCGGGGGGGCTATGGCTACACCTTC; cdr3_aa: CSVPRGGYGYTF
cdr3_length: 11; d_call: NA; clone_size: NA; v_call: TRBV20-1; j_call: TRBJ2-5; cdr3_nt: TGCAGTGCTAGAGATCTGGAGACCCAGTACTTC; cdr3_aa: CSARDLETQYF
cdr3_length: 15; d_call: NA; clone_size: NA; v_call: TRBV3-1/TRBV3-2; j_call: TRBJ1-2; cdr3_nt: TGTGCCAGCAGCCAAGATTACGGGACTAACTATGGCTACACCTTC; cdr3_aa: CASSQDYGTNYGYTF
cdr3_length: 14; d_call: TRBD1; clone_size: NA; v_call: TRBV2; j_call: TRBJ1-2; cdr3_nt: TGTGCCAGCACCTCCGGGACAGGGACTTCTGGCTACACCTTC; cdr3_aa: CASTSGTGTSGYTF
cdr3_length: 15; d_call: TRBD1; clone_size: NA; v_call: TRBV19; j_call: TRBJ1-2; cdr3_nt: TGTGCCAGTAGTATTAACAGGGGGCCTTCGCCATCCTACACCTTC; cdr3_aa: CASSINRGPSPSYTF
cdr3_length: 13; d_call: NA; clone_size: NA; v_call: TRBV7-8; j_call: TRBJ1-3; cdr3_nt: TGTGCCAGCAGCTTTCTCCCTGGAAACACCATATATTTT; cdr3_aa: CASSFLPGNTIYF
cdr3_length: 12; d_call: NA; clone_size: NA; v_call: TRBV28; j_call: TRBJ1-1; cdr3_nt: TGTGCCAGCACTGACCCGAGGTCTGAAGCTTTCTTT; cdr3_aa: CASTDPRSEAFF
cdr3_length: 13; d_call: NA; clone_size: NA; v_call: TRBV2; j_call: TRBJ2-6; cdr3_nt: TGTGCCAGCAGAGGGACAGGGGCCAACGTCCTGACTTTC; cdr3_aa: CASRGTGANVLTF
cdr3_length: 16; d_call: TRBD1; clone_size: NA; v_call: TRBV14; j_call: TRBJ1-2; cdr3_nt: TGTGCCAGCAGCCCCGTGCCCCCACAGGGGGAAGATGGCTACACCTTC; cdr3_aa: CASSPVPPQGEDGYTF
cdr3_length: 13; d_call: TRBD1; clone_size: once; v_call: TRBV7-9; j_call: TRBJ1-4; cdr3_nt: TGTGCCAGCAGCTTAGGGGCGGACAGGCTTCTGTTTTTT; cdr3_aa: CASSLGADRLLFF
cdr3_length: 15; d_call: NA; clone_size: NA; v_call: TRBV7-9; j_call: TRBJ2-1; cdr3_nt: TGTGCCAGCAGCTTATTAACGGGATCCTACAATGAGCAGTTCTTC; cdr3_aa: CASSLLTGSYNEQFF
cdr3_length: 13; d_call: NA; clone_size: NA; v_call: TRBV5-1; j_call: TRBJ2-7; cdr3_nt: TGCGCCAGCCGAAGGTCAGCGTCGGACGAGCAGTACTTC; cdr3_aa: CASRRSASDEQYF
cdr3_length: 18; d_call: TRBD1; clone_size: NA; v_call: TRBV11-2; j_call: TRBJ1-2; cdr3_nt: TGTGCCAGCAGCTTAGTAACTCAGACACGGGACAGGGTGATTGGCTACACCTTC; cdr3_aa: CASSLVTQTRDRVIGYTF
cdr3_length: 15; d_call: TRBD2; clone_size: NA; v_call: TRBV9; j_call: TRBJ2-7; cdr3_nt: TGTGCCAGCAGCGGGGGACTAGCGGGAACCTACGAGCAGTACTTC; cdr3_aa: CASSGGLAGTYEQYF
cdr3_length: 17; d_call: TRBD2; clone_size: NA; v_call: TRBV30; j_call: TRBJ2-3; cdr3_nt: TGTGCCTGGCAATCGGGACTAGCGGGAGTGTACACAGATACGCAGTATTTT; cdr3_aa: CAWQSGLAGVYTDTQYF
cdr3_length: 14; d_call: NA; clone_size: few; v_call: TRBV9; j_call: TRBJ1-3; cdr3_nt: TGTGCCAGCAGCGTCGAGTACTCTGGAAACACCATATATTTT; cdr3_aa: CASSVEYSGNTIYF
cdr3_length: 13; d_call: NA; clone_size: NA; v_call: TRBV6-5; j_call: TRBJ2-7; cdr3_nt: TGTGCCAGCAGCGCACGGGCGGACAGCGAGCAGTACTTC; cdr3_aa: CASSARADSEQYF